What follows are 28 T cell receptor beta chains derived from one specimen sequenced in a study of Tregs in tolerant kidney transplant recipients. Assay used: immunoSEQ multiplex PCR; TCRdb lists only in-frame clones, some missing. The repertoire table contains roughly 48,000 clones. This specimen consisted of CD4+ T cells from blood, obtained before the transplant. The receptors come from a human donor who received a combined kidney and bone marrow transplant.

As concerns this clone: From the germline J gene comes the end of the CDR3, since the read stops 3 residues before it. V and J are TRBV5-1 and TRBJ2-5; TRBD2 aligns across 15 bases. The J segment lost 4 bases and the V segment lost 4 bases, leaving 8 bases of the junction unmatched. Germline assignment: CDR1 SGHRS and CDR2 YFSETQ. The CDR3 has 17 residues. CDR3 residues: CASSPGLAGGWVETQYF. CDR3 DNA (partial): TGCGCCAGCAGCCCGGGACTAGCGGGAGGTTGGGTAGAGACC.

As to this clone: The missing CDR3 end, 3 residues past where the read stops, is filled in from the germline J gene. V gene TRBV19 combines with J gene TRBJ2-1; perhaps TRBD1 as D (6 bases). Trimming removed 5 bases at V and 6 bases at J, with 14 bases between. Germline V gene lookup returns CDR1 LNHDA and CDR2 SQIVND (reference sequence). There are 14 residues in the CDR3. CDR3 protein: CASSYGGRVNEQFF. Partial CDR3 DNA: TGTGCCAGTAGTTATGGGGGCAGGGTCAATGAG.

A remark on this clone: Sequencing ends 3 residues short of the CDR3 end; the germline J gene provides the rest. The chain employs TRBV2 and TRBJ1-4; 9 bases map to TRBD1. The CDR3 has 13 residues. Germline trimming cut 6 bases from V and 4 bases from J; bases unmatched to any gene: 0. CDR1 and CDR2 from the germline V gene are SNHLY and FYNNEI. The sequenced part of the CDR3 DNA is TGTGCCAGCAGGGACAGGGGTAATGAAAAA. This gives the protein CASRDRGNEK. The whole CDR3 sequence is CASRDRGNEKLFF.

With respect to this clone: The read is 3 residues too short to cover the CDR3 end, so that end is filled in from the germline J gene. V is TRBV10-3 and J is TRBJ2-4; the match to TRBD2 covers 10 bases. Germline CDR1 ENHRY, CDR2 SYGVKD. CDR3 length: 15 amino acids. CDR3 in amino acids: CAISESRTSGVYQYF. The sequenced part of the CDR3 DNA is TGTGCCATCAGTGAGTCGAGGACTAGCGGAGTTTAT.

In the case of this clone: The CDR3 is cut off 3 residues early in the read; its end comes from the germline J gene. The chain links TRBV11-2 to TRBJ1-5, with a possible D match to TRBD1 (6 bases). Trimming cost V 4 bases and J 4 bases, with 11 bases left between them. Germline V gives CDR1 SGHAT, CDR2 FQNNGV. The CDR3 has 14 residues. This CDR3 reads CASSSQGINQPQHF. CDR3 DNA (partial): TGTGCCAGCAGCTCACAGGGAATTAATCAGCCC.

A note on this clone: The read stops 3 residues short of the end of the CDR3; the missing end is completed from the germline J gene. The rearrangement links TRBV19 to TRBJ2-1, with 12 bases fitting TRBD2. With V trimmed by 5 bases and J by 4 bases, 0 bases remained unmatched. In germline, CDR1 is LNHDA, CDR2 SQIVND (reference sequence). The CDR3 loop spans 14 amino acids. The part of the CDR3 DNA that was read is TGTGCCAGTAGTGGACTAGCGGGATACAATGAG. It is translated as CASSGLAGYNE. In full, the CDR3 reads CASSGLAGYNEQFF.

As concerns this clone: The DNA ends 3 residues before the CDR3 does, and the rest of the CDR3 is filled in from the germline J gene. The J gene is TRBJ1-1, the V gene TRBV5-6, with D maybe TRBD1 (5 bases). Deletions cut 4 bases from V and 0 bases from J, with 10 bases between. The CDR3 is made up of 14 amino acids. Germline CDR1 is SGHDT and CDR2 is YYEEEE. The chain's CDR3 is CASSPQGMNTEAFF. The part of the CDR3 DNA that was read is TGTGCCAGCAGCCCCCAGGGAATGAACACTGAA.

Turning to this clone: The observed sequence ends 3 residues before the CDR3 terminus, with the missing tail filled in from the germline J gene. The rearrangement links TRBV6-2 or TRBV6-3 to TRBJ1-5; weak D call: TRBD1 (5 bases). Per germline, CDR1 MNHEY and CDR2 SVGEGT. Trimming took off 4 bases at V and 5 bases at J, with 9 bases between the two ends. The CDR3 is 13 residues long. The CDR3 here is CASSLWGDQPQHF. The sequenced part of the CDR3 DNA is TGTGCCAGCAGTTTGTGGGGGGATCAGCCC.

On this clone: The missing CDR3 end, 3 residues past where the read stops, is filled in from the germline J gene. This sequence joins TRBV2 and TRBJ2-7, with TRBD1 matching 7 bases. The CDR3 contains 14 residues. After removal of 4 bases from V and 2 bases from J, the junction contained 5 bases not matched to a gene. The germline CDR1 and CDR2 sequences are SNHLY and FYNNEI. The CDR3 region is CASSATGAAYEQYF. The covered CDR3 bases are TGTGCCAGCAGTGCAACAGGGGCGGCCTACGAG. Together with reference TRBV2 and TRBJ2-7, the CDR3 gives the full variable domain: EPEVTQTPSHQVTQMGQEVILRCVPISNHLYFYWYRQILGQKVEFLVSFYNNEISEKSEIFDDQFSVERPDGSNFTLKIRSTKLEDSAMYFCASSATGAAYEQYFGPGTRLTVT.

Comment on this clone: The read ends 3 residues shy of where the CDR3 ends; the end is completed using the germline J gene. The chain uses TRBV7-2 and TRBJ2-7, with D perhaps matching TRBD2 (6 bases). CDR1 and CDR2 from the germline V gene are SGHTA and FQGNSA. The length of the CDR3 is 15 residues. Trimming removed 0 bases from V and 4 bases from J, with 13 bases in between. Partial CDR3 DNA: TGTGCCAGCAGCTTAGCACCGGGAGCGGTGTACGAG. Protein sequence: CASSLAPGAVYE. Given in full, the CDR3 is CASSLAPGAVYEQYF.

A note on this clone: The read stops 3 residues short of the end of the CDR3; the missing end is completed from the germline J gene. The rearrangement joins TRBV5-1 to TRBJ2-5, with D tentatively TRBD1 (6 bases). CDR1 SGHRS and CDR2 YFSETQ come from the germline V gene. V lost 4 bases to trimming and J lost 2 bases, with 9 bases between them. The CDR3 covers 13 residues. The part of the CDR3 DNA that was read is TGCGCCAGCAGCAACAGGGATCAAGAGACC. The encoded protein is CASSNRDQET. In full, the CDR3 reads CASSNRDQETQYF. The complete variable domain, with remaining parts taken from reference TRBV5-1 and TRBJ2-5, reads KAGVTQTPRYLIKTRGQQVTLSCSPISGHRSVSWYQQTPGQGLQFLFEYFSETQRNKGNFPGRFSGRQFSNSRSEMNVSTLELGDSALYLCASSNRDQETQYFGPGTRLLVL.

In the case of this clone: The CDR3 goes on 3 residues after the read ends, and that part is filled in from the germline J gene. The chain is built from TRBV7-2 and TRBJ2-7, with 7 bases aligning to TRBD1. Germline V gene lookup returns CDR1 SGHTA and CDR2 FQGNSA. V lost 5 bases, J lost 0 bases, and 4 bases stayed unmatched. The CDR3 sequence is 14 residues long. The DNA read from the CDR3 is TGTGCCAGCAGCCGGACAGGCCTCTCCTACGAG. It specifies CASSRTGLSYE. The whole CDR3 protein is CASSRTGLSYEQYF. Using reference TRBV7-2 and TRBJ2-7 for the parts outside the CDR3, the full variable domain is GAGVSQSPSNKVTEKGKDVELRCDPISGHTALYWYRQSLGQGLEFLIYFQGNSAPDKSGLPSDRFSAERTGGSVSTLTIQRTQQEDSAVYLCASSRTGLSYEQYFGPGTRLTVT.

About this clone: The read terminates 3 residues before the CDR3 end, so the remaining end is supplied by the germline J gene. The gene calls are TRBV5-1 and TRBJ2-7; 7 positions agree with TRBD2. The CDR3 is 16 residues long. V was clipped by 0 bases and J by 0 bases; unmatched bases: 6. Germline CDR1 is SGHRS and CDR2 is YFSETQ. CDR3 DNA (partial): TGCGCCAGCAGCTTGGCTGTAGCGGGCGGCTCCTACGAG. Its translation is CASSLAVAGGSYE. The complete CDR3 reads CASSLAVAGGSYEQYF. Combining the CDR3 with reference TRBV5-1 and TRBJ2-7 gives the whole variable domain KAGVTQTPRYLIKTRGQQVTLSCSPISGHRSVSWYQQTPGQGLQFLFEYFSETQRNKGNFPGRFSGRQFSNSRSEMNVSTLELGDSALYLCASSLAVAGGSYEQYFGPGTRLTVT.

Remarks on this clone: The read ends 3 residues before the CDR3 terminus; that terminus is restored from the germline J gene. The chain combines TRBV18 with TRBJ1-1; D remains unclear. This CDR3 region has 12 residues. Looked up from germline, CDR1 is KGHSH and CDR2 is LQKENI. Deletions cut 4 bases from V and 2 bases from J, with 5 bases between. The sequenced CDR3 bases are TGTGCCAGCTCACGACAAAACACTGAA. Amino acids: CASSRQNTE. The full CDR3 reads CASSRQNTEAFF.

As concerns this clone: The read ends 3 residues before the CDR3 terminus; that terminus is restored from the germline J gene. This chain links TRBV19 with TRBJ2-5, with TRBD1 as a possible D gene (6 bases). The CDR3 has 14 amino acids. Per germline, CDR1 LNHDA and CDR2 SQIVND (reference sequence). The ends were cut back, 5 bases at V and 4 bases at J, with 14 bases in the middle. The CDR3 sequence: CASSGVGAGETQYF. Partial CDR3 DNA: TGTGCCAGTAGTGGTGTGGGGGCTGGAGAGACC.

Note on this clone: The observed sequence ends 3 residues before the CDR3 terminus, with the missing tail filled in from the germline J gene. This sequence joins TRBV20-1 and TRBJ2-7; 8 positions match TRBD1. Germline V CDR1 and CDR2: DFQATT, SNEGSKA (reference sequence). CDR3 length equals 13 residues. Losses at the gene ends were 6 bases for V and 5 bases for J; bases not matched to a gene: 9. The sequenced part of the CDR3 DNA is TGCAGTGCCCCGGGACAGGCATCCAACGAG. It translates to CSAPGQASNE. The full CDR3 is CSAPGQASNEQYF.

This CDR3 reads CASSESHPQSYTF. The sequenced CDR3 bases are TGTGCCAGCAGTGAGAGCCACCCGCAAAGC. This sequence joins TRBV2 and TRBJ1-2; D unclear. The read terminates 3 residues before the CDR3 end, so the remaining end is supplied by the germline J gene. The CDR3 has 13 residues. Germline V CDR1 and CDR2: SNHLY, FYNNEI.

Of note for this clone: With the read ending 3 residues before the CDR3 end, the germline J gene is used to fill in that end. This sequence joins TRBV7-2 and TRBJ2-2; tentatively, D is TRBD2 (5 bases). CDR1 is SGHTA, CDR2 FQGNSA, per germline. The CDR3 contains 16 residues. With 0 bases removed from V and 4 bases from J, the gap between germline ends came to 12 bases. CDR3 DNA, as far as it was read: TGTGCCAGCAGCTTAGCGTACGGTCGGGGCACCGGGGAG. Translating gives CASSLAYGRGTGE. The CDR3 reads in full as CASSLAYGRGTGELFF.

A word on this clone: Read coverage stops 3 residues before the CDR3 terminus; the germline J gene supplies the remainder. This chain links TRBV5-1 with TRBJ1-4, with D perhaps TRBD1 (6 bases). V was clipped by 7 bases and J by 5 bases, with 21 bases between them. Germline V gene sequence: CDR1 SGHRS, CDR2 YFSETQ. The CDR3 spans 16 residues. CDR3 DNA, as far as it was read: TGCGCCAGCGCGAAGGGGGAGTTGCGTGCCAATGAAAAA. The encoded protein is CASAKGELRANEK. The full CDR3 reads CASAKGELRANEKLFF.

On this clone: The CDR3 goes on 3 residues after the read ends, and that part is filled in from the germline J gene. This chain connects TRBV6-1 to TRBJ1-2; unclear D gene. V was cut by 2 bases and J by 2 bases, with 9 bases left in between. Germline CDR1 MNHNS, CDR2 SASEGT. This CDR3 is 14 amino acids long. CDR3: CASSEPGWNYGYTF. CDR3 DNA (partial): TGTGCCAGCAGTGAACCGGGGTGGAACTATGGC.

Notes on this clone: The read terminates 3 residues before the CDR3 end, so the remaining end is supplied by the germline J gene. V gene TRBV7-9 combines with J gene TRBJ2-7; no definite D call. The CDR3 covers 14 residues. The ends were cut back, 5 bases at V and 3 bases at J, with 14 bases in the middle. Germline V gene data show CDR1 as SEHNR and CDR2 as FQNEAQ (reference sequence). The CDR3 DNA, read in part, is TGTGCCAGCAGCCCTGTTGGTGGCGGCTACGAG. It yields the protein CASSPVGGGYE. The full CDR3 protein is CASSPVGGGYEQYF.

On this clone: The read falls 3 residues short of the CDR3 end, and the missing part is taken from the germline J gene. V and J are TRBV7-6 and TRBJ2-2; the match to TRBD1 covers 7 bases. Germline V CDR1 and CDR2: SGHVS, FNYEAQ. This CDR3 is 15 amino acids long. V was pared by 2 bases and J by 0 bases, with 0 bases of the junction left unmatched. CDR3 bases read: TGTGCCAGCAGCTTACAGGGGGCGAACACCGGGGAG. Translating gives CASSLQGANTGE. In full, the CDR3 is CASSLQGANTGELFF.

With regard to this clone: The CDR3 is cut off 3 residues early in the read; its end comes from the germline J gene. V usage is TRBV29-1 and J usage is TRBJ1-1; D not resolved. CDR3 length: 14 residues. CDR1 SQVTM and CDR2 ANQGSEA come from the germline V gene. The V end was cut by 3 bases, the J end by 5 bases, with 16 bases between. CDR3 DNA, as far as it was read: TGCAGCGTTGACCCTCATGCGGGGAGAACTGAA. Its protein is CSVDPHAGRTE. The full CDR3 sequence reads CSVDPHAGRTEAFF. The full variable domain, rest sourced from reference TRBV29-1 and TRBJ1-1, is SAVISQKPSRDICQRGTSLTIQCQVDSQVTMMFWYRQQPGQSLTLIATANQGSEATYESGFVIDKFPISRPNLTFSTLTVSNMSPEDSSIYLCSVDPHAGRTEAFFGQGTRLTVV.

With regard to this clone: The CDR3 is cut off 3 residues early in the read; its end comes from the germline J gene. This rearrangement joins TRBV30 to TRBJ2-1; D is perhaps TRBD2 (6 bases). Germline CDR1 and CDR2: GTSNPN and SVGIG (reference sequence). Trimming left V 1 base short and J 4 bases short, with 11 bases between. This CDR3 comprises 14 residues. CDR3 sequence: CAWSGGTPYNEQFF. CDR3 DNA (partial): TGTGCCTGGAGTGGTGGGACTCCTTACAATGAG.

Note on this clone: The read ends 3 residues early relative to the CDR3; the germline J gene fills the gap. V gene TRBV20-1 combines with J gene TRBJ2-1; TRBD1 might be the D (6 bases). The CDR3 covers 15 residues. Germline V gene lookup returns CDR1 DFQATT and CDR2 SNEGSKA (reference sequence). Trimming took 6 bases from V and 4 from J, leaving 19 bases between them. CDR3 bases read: TGCAGTGCAGAGGACGCCGGGACACCGTACAATGAG. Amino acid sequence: CSAEDAGTPYNE. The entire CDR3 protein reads CSAEDAGTPYNEQFF.

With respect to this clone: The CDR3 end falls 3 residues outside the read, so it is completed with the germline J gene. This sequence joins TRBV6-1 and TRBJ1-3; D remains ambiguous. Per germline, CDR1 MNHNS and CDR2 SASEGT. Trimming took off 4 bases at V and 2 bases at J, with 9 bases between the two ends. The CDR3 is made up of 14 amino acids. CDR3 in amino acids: CASSVETPGNTIYF. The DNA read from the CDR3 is TGTGCCAGCAGTGTCGAGACACCTGGAAACACC.

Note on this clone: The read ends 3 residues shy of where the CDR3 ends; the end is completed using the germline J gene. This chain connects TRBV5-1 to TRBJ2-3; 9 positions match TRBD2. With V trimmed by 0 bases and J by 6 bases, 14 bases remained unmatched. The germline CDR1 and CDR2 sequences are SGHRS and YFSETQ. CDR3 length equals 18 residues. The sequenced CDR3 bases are TGCGCCAGCAGCTTGGTGGTACTAGCGGGCGGGCGCGTCGATACG. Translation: CASSLVVLAGGRVDT. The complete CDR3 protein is CASSLVVLAGGRVDTQYF.

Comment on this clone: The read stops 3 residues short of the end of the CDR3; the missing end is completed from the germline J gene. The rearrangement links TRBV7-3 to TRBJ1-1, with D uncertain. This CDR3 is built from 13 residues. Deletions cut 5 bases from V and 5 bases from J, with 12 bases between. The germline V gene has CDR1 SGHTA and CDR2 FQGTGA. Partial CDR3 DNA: TGTGCCAGCAGCCCCCCAGGTCGAACTGAA. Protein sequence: CASSPPGRTE. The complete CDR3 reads CASSPPGRTEAFF. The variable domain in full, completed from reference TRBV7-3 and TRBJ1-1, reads GAGVSQTPSNKVTEKGKYVELRCDPISGHTALYWYRQSLGQGPEFLIYFQGTGAADDSGLPNDRFFAVRPEGSVSTLKIQRTERGDSAVYLCASSPPGRTEAFFGQGTRLTVV.